The clone carrying this T cell receptor beta chain has only one observation. Its antigen remains unidentified. This sample was included in a study of shared clonotypes between healthy human individuals. Study results and limitations: Larger estimated richness was generally seen in naive subsets than in memory subsets. Exclusively blood specimens were collected; tissue repertoires likely differ. Clonotype sharing across a few donors was observed for around 5% of naive CD4 clonotypes.

CDR3 length equals 17 residues. With 4 bases clipped from V and 0 bases from J, the junction kept 3 bases outside the gene matches. Germline CDR1 is ENHRY and CDR2 is SYGVKD. Replicate PCRs from sorted subsets contained approximately 190 ng DNA, which is 29,000 or so T cell genomes. Measured with immunoSEQ multiplex PCR; TCRdb has only the in-frame clones, and not every one. The table shows some 2,100,000 clones, with around 95% occurring only once. The chain joins TRBV10-3 to TRBJ2-3, with 14 bases lining up with TRBD2. The TCR sequence derives from a man aged 18-30 years in good health. Sequenced material: naive CD4+ T cells sorted from blood. Specified subset: CD45RA+ positively selected. DNA for the CDR3: TGTGCCATCAGTGGGACTAGCGGGGGGCCGAGCACAGATACGCAGTATTTT. It translates to CAISGTSGGPSTDTQYF.